This entry describes one TCR beta chain. In the study's own analysis: Estimation of nucleated cell counts relied on the amplification of reference gene primers. Clones were read by immunoSEQ multiplex PCR, and TCRdb kept only the in-frame ones, dropping some. V, J and clone size are those of that table, while D and trimming were read from the DNA. The sample records around 340,000 clones, about nine tenths being singletons. The data belong to a study of blood T cell repertoires in COVID-19. Study at large: There were acute and convalescent COVID-19 samples, and they came from the United States, Italy and Spain.

The trim removed 3 bases at V and 10 bases at J, leaving 8 bases unmatched. CDR1 is KGHSH and CDR2 is LQKENI in the germline V gene. This CDR3 spans 15 amino acids. The specimen was peripheral blood. This sequence originates from a woman aged 60 to 75 with COVID-19, enrolled during active disease. The chain combines TRBV18 with TRBJ1-6, with 8 bases identical to TRBD1. The chain's CDR3 is CASSPSTGEVSPLHF. CDR3 coding DNA: TGTGCCAGCTCACCCTCGACAGGGGAAGTGTCACCCCTCCACTTT.